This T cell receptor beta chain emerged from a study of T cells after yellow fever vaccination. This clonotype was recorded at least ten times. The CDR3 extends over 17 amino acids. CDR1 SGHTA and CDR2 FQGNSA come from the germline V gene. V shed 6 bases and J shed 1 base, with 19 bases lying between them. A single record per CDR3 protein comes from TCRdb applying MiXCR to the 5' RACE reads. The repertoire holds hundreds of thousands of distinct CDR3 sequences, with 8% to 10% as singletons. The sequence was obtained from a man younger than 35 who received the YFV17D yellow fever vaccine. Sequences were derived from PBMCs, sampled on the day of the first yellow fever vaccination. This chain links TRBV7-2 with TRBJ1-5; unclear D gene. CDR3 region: CASRSNFKNRSNQPQHF. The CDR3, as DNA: TGTGCCAGCAGATCTAACTTCAAAAACCGGAGCAATCAGCCCCAGCATTTT.